These 13 T cell receptor beta chains came from one sample sequenced in a study of OX40 agonist ivuxolimab in advanced cancers. Libraries were made using the immunoSEQ multiplex PCR assay. This immuneACCESS table, as held by TCRdb, lists in-frame sequences with V and J called but not all clones. Of the missing ones, under half trace to an unresolved V gene in checked studies; the others have no known cause. A total of about 91,000 clones appear in this sample, around four fifths of them only once. Roughly 1.1% of the sample goes to the ten largest clones. The input for sequencing was CD4+ or CD8+ T cells sorted from blood, taken in a trial of the OX40 agonist ivuxolimab. The receptors derive from an adult with an advanced solid tumor such as melanoma, head and neck, liver or kidney cancer.

This sequence joins TRBV7-2 and TRBJ2-1; TRBD2 matches at 8 bases. The germline V gene has CDR1 SGHTA and CDR2 FQGNSA. The CDR3 contains 17 residues. V trimming: 5 bases; J trimming: 0 bases; junction bases outside the gene matches: 9. CDR3 coding DNA: TGTGCCAGCAGCCCCAGACTAGCGACGAGCTCCTACAATGAGCAGTTCTTC. It is translated as CASSPRLATSSYNEQFF.

This clone showed up just a few times. This chain uses TRBV29-1 with TRBJ1-1; D is perhaps TRBD1 (6 bases). V was pared by 6 bases and J by 3 bases, with 14 bases between. The germline V gene has CDR1 SQVTM and CDR2 ANQGSEA. This CDR3 region has 13 residues. The CDR3 is CSVSGQWDTEAFF. Here the CDR3 DNA reads TGCAGCGTCTCCGGACAGTGGGACACTGAAGCTTTCTTT.

The chain recombines TRBV7-9 with TRBJ1-2; D remains unclear. The V and J ends lost 3 bases and 2 bases respectively, with 7 bases between them. The germline V gene encodes CDR1 SEHNR and CDR2 FQNEAQ (reference sequence). This CDR3 contains 13 residues. CDR3 in DNA: TGTGCCAGCAGCTTCGGGGTAAACTATGGCTACACCTTC. It is translated as CASSFGVNYGYTF. The full variable domain, completed using reference TRBV7-9 and TRBJ1-2, is DTGVSQNPRHKITKRGQNVTFRCDPISEHNRLYWYRQTLGQGPEFLTYFQNEAQLEKSRLLSDRFSAERPKGSFSTLEIQRTEQGDSAMYLCASSFGVNYGYTFGSGTRLTVV.

The chain uses TRBV5-1 and TRBJ2-3; D gene unclear. The CDR3 has 15 residues. In germline, CDR1 is SGHRS, CDR2 YFSETQ. V dropped 0 bases and J dropped 0 bases, with 8 bases sitting between them. CDR3 sequence (DNA): TGCGCCAGCAGCTTGGGCGGCAAAAGCACAGATACGCAGTATTTT. This translates into CASSLGGKSTDTQYF.

The table lists this clone with a count of one. The rearrangement joins TRBV6-1 to TRBJ1-2; D uncertain. V shed 2 bases and J shed 6 bases, with 13 bases lying between them. CDR3 length equals 14 residues. The V gene's germline CDR1 is MNHNS and CDR2 SASEGT. CDR3 amino acids: CASSESGRSDGYTF. CDR3 nucleotide sequence: TGTGCCAGCAGTGAATCAGGACGGAGCGATGGCTACACCTTC.

The gene calls are TRBV6-1 and TRBJ1-2; the D gene is possibly TRBD1 (5 bases). From germline, CDR1 is MNHNS and CDR2 SASEGT. The CDR3 extends over 14 amino acids. Trimming pared 8 bases from V and 4 bases from J, leaving 17 bases between. CDR3 sequence: CASVYLQGTYGYTF. The CDR3, as DNA: TGTGCCAGCGTATACCTCCAGGGAACCTATGGCTACACCTTC.

This chain connects TRBV5-5 to TRBJ2-7; 9 bases agree with TRBD2. J was trimmed by 2 bases and V by 5 bases; bases with no gene match: 5. The CDR3 sequence is 14 residues long. Per germline, CDR1 SGHKS and CDR2 YYEKEE (reference sequence). DNA for the CDR3: TGTGCCAGCAGACAGGGCGGGGGGGCCTACGAGCAGTACTTC. Amino acid sequence: CASRQGGGAYEQYF.

The J gene is TRBJ1-6, the V gene TRBV19; D gene ambiguous. From germline, CDR1 is LNHDA and CDR2 SQIVND (reference sequence). The V gene lost 5 bases and the J gene lost 5 bases, with 4 bases spanning the gap. CDR3 length equals 12 residues. The CDR3 sequence: CASSRDNSPLHF. The CDR3 DNA reads TGTGCCAGTAGTCGGGATAATTCACCCCTCCACTTT.

The V call is TRBV5-1, the J call TRBJ2-5; D gene unclear. Trimming left V 0 bases short and J 3 bases short, with 6 bases between. There are 13 residues in the CDR3. Germline CDR1 reads SGHRS; CDR2 reads YFSETQ. The CDR3 DNA reads TGCGCCAGCAGCTTGGGGCTGGAAGAGACCCAGTACTTC. The encoded protein is CASSLGLEETQYF.

CDR3 protein: CASSSLRGTGVGYTF. CDR3 bases: TGTGCCAGCAGCTCCCTCCGGGGGACAGGGGTTGGCTACACCTTC. The rearrangement links TRBV7-2 to TRBJ1-2, with TRBD1 matching 10 bases. CDR1 SGHTA and CDR2 FQGNSA come from the germline V gene. The CDR3 length is 15 residues. With 4 bases clipped from V and 7 bases from J, the junction kept 9 bases outside the gene matches. The variable domain in full, completed from reference TRBV7-2 and TRBJ1-2, reads GAGVSQSPSNKVTEKGKDVELRCDPISGHTALYWYRQSLGQGLEFLIYFQGNSAPDKSGLPSDRFSAERTGGSVSTLTIQRTQQEDSAVYLCASSSLRGTGVGYTFGSGTRLTVV.

The gene calls are TRBV10-3 and TRBJ1-2; D perhaps matches TRBD1 (6 bases). V was shortened by 3 bases and J by 3 bases, with 11 bases between the two germline ends. The CDR3 is made up of 14 amino acids. From germline, CDR1 is ENHRY and CDR2 SYGVKD. The CDR3 bases are TGTGCCATCAGTGACAAGGGGGGGGACTATGGCTACACCTTC. Its translation: CAISDKGGDYGYTF.

This sequence joins TRBV6-5 and TRBJ2-5, with 10 bases that match TRBD1. The germline CDR1 and CDR2 sequences are MNHEY and SVGAGI. The CDR3 runs 14 residues. V lost 10 bases and J lost 2; bases outside the gene matches: 7. The CDR3 bases are TGTGCCACCATAGGGGGACAGGGGCAAGAGACCCAGTACTTC. Protein: CATIGGQGQETQYF.

In DNA, the CDR3 is TGCAGCGCAGAGACAGGCCTGAGCCTTGAAGCTTTCTTT. Amino acid sequence: CSAETGLSLEAFF. This chain connects TRBV29-1 to TRBJ1-1, with D perhaps TRBD1 (6 bases). Germline loops: CDR1 SQVTM, CDR2 ANQGSEA. The CDR3 consists of 13 residues. V was clipped by 7 bases and J by 7 bases, with 19 bases between them.